This T cell receptor beta chain was captured by sequencing in a study of T cell responses to AZD1222 COVID-19 vaccine. Generated by immunoSEQ multiplex PCR, the TCRdb table keeps only in-frame clones and is missing some. Of about 140,000 clones in the sample, 85% to 90% were seen once. J lost 2 bases, V lost 5 bases, and 9 bases had no gene match. The CDR3 runs to 16 residues. Germline V gives CDR1 LGHNT, CDR2 FRNRAP. This chain connects TRBV12-5 to TRBJ2-3; 8 nucleotides agree with TRBD2. The sequences come from peripheral blood, collected on day 0 of AZD1222 vaccination. The sequence derives from an adult in good health. CDR3 protein: CASGPPGGADTDTQYF. In DNA, the CDR3 is TGTGCTAGTGGTCCCCCCGGGGGGGCCGACACAGATACGCAGTATTTT.